Listed below are T cell receptor beta chains from one sample, sequenced in a study of blood T cells in healthy people across ages. A single record per CDR3 protein comes from TCRdb applying MiXCR to the 5' RACE reads. Found here are around 620,000 distinct CDR3 sequences, 27% of them singletons; the top ten hold around a sixth. Specimen: blood. The receptor set was obtained from a woman aged 65 to 85 in good health. CDR3s include the opening cysteine and the closing phenylalanine or tryptophan. The order of the fields is V gene, clone size, D gene, J gene, CDR3 DNA, CDR3 protein. The D gene is left open where the match is weak. Size is stated for part of the rows, as once, few or many counts, or as a class when the clone is expanded.

TRBV5-1	few	TRBD1	TRBJ2-1	TGCGCCAGCAGCTTGGCCGCAGGGGGCACAAATGAGCAGTTCTTC	CASSLAAGGTNEQFF
TRBV5-1	-	-	TRBJ2-1	TGCGCCAGCAGCCGGAACGGACTCCTGGACAATGAGCAGTTCTTC	CASSRNGLLDNEQFF
TRBV30	few	-	TRBJ1-2	TGTGCCTGGAGTACGTCCGGGCTCCCGACGTCCCGGGGCTACACCTTC	CAWSTSGLPTSRGYTF
TRBV5-1	few	TRBD1	TRBJ1-1	TGCGCCAGCAGCAGAGAGGACAGGGCTGAGAACACTGAAGCTTTCTTT	CASSREDRAENTEAFF
TRBV4-2	many	-	TRBJ2-5	TGTGCCAGCAGCCAAGGAAGCCGGGACTCAGAACAAGAGACCCAGTACTTC	CASSQGSRDSEQETQYF
TRBV20-1	-	TRBD2	TRBJ2-4	TGCAGTGCCGCCGGACTAGCGGGGGGGCCGAGTAACATTCAGTACTTC	CSAAGLAGGPSNIQYF
TRBV28	-	-	TRBJ2-7	TGTGCCAGCAGTTTATTGGAGCTCAGCTACGAGCAGTACTTC	CASSLLELSYEQYF
TRBV6-2/TRBV6-3	few	TRBD1	TRBJ2-5	TGTGCCAGCAGTTACTCGACAGGGAGAGAGACCCAGTACTTC	CASSYSTGRETQYF
TRBV19	few	-	TRBJ2-1	TGTGCCAGTAGTATCGGGGGACTTTACAATGAGCAGTTCTTC	CASSIGGLYNEQFF
TRBV7-2	-	-	TRBJ2-7	TGTGCCAGCAGCTCCCCCTGGGGCGGAGGGGTATACGAGCAGTACTTC	CASSSPWGGGVYEQYF
TRBV29-1	-	TRBD2	TRBJ2-6	TGCAGCGTTGCCGGGGGGGCCGCTGGGGCCAACGTCCTGACTTTC	CSVAGGAAGANVLTF
TRBV12-5	-	TRBD2	TRBJ2-7	TGCGCTAGTGGTTTGGTACTAGCGAGGACCTACGAGCAGTACTTC	CASGLVLARTYEQYF
TRBV9	-	-	TRBJ2-5	TGTGCCAGCAGCGTAGAATGGTACCAAGAGACCCAGTACTTC	CASSVEWYQETQYF
TRBV28	few	TRBD2	TRBJ2-7	TGTGCCAGCAGTTTACCTAGCGGGGACTCCTACGAGCAGTACTTC	CASSLPSGDSYEQYF
TRBV3-1	few	TRBD2	TRBJ2-2	TGTGCCAGCAGGCGAACTAGCGGGGGGGACACCGGGGAGCTGTTTTTT	CASRRTSGGDTGELFF
TRBV25-1	-	-	TRBJ2-7	TGTGCCAGCAGTGCGGGCCCCACCGAGCAGTACTTC	CASSAGPTEQYF
TRBV4-1	-	-	TRBJ2-3	TGCGCCAGCAGCCCGGCCGGGGTAGATACGCAGTATTTT	CASSPAGVDTQYF
TRBV3-1	few	-	TRBJ2-1	TGTGCCAGCAGCCAAGGCCCAGGGACTTCCAACAATGAGCAGTTCTTC	CASSQGPGTSNNEQFF
TRBV6-5	-	-	TRBJ2-7	TGTGCCAGCAGTCACCGGGCCACCCTTTACGAGCAGTACTTC	CASSHRATLYEQYF
TRBV3-1	-	-	TRBJ1-2	TGTGCCAGCAGCCAAAAAGGGAGGGGGTTTCATGGCTACACCTTC	CASSQKGRGFHGYTF
TRBV5-1	-	-	TRBJ2-7	TGCGCCAGCAGCCCCACAACACAGGGAAACGAGCAGTACTTC	CASSPTTQGNEQYF
TRBV5-5	few	-	TRBJ1-2	TGTGCCAGCAGCTTGGCCGAGGGGGGTCGGGGCTGCACCTTC	CASSLAEGGRGCTF
TRBV4-3	-	-	TRBJ2-3	TGCGCTAGCAGCCAAGAAGGGAACCCGGGGGATGCGCAGTATTTT	CASSQEGNPGDAQYF
TRBV11-3	-	TRBD1	TRBJ2-1	TGTGCCAGCAGCTTACAGGGGGGACAGGGGCACAATGAGCAGTTCTTC	CASSLQGGQGHNEQFF
TRBV9	few	-	TRBJ2-5	TGTGCCAGCAGCGTCACCGGGGAAGTGGGGACCCAGTACTTC	CASSVTGEVGTQYF
TRBV3-1	-	TRBD1	TRBJ1-1	TGTGCCAGCAGCCAAGCGACAGGGAGGGTGAACACTGAAGCTTTCTTT	CASSQATGRVNTEAFF
TRBV7-9	-	-	TRBJ2-5	TGTGCCAGCAGCCCATATCAGACGTTAGTAGAGACCCAGTACTTC	CASSPYQTLVETQYF
TRBV7-2	-	-	TRBJ1-6	TGTGCCAGCAGCCCAGAACTTGGGACATCCCTCCACTTT	CASSPELGTSLHF
TRBV29-1	few	-	TRBJ2-1	TGCAGCGTCGTCCCCGGGCCCGCTATGAACAATGAGCAGTTCTTC	CSVVPGPAMNNEQFF
TRBV4-3	-	-	TRBJ2-4	TGCGCCAGCAGCCAAGGATCCGGATGGACAGACCCAACATCTCTAGCCAAAAACATTCAGTACTTC	CASSQGSGWTDPTSLAKNIQYF
TRBV25-1	few	TRBD1	TRBJ1-2	TGTGCCAGCAGTGAGGCAGGGGGCGGCTATGGCTACACCTTC	CASSEAGGGYGYTF
TRBV7-2	few	TRBD1	TRBJ1-5	TGTGCCAGTAGGGACAGATTTAATCAGCCCCAGCATTTT	CASRDRFNQPQHF
TRBV6-6	-	-	TRBJ1-2	TGTGCCAGCAGTAAGGCGGGGGGACGGTATAACTATGGCTACACCTTC	CASSKAGGRYNYGYTF
TRBV5-1	-	-	TRBJ2-3	TGCGCCAGCAGCTTTATTTTAGGCGGACCGAACGTGGATACGCAGTATTTT	CASSFILGGPNVDTQYF
TRBV6-1	-	TRBD1	TRBJ1-5	TGTGCCAGCAGTGAAGTGGGGACAGGGAACAATCAGCCCCAGCATTTT	CASSEVGTGNNQPQHF
TRBV5-1	few	TRBD1	TRBJ1-1	TGCGCCAGCAGCACGGGACAGGGGGCCTTCGTGAACACTGAAGCTTTCTTT	CASSTGQGAFVNTEAFF
TRBV3-1	few	TRBD2	TRBJ2-5	TGTGCCAGCAGCCAGCCCCTAGCGGGGGGCAGAGAGACCCAGTACTTC	CASSQPLAGGRETQYF
TRBV18	-	-	TRBJ2-2	TGTGCCAGCTCACCAAGAAGGACCGGGGAGCTGTTTTTT	CASSPRRTGELFF
TRBV5-1	once	TRBD2	TRBJ2-5	TGCGCCAGCAGCTTTAGCGGGGGGCTCCTGAAAGAGACCCAGTACTTC	CASSFSGGLLKETQYF
TRBV20-1	-	TRBD2	TRBJ2-3	TGCAGTGCTTCCGGGACTAGCGGGGGCACAGATACGCAGTATTTT	CSASGTSGGTDTQYF
TRBV11-2	-	TRBD1	TRBJ2-4	TGTGCCAGCAGCTTCAGCGAGACAGGGGTAAACCCAGACAAAAACATTCAGTACTTC	CASSFSETGVNPDKNIQYF
TRBV29-1	few	-	TRBJ2-3	TGCAGCGTTGAGAGCATGGGCACAGATACGCAGTATTTT	CSVESMGTDTQYF
TRBV6-1	-	-	TRBJ2-1	TGTGCCGGCAGTGAAGTCGGCTACACCGAGCAGTTCTTC	CAGSEVGYTEQFF
TRBV7-2	-	TRBD2	TRBJ2-5	TGTGCCAGCAGCTTAGCCACGGGACTACGACCAGAGACCCAGTACTTC	CASSLATGLRPETQYF
TRBV3-1	-	-	TRBJ2-5	TGTGCCAGCAGCCACTATCAAGAGACCCAGTACTTC	CASSHYQETQYF
TRBV7-8	few	TRBD2	TRBJ2-7	TGTGCCAGCAGCTTAGTGGGGACTAGCACTAACTTC	CASSLVGTSTNF
TRBV20-1	few	TRBD2	TRBJ2-1	TGCAGTGCTCCGCCCCCCCTAGCGGGCCTACCAAGGGAGCAGTTCTTC	CSAPPPLAGLPREQFF
TRBV6-2/TRBV6-3	-	-	TRBJ1-5	TGTGCCAGCACGCCCTCGTATAGCAATCAGCCCCAGCATTTT	CASTPSYSNQPQHF
TRBV7-2	-	-	TRBJ1-3	TGTGCCAGCAGCCTCCGACAGTGGAGCTCTGGAAACACCATATATTTT	CASSLRQWSSGNTIYF
TRBV6-2/TRBV6-3	-	TRBD1	TRBJ2-6	TGTGCCAGCACCCGGGACAGGGGTGTCATCCTGACTTTC	CASTRDRGVILTF
TRBV6-2/TRBV6-3	few	-	TRBJ2-5	TGTGCCAGCAGTTCCATACGACCCTTAGGGACACCCGAGACCCAGTACTTC	CASSSIRPLGTPETQYF
TRBV19	-	-	TRBJ2-5	TGTGCCAGTAGTATAGGAAGAGGGTCGGAGACCCAGTACTTC	CASSIGRGSETQYF
TRBV6-5	few	TRBD1	TRBJ2-7	TGTGCCAGCAGTACAGGGGGCAATTTGTACGAGCAGTACTTC	CASSTGGNLYEQYF
TRBV11-2	-	-	TRBJ2-6	TGTGCCAGCAGCCTGGAGAGAAGCGGGGCCAACGTCCTGACTTTC	CASSLERSGANVLTF
TRBV13	few	-	TRBJ1-3	TGTGCCAGCAGCTCCGGGACCGCTGGAAACACCTTATATTTT	CASSSGTAGNTLYF
TRBV3-1	few	-	TRBJ1-6	TGTGCCAGCAGCCTATCGGGCGCGGGGGATTCACCCCTCCACTTT	CASSLSGAGDSPLHF
TRBV5-1	-	-	TRBJ2-1	TGCGCCAGCAGCCCAGGGGGGTCCTACTACAATGAGCAGTTCTTC	CASSPGGSYYNEQFF